The source of this T cell receptor beta chain is a study of T cells in Graves' hyperthyroidism and ophthalmopathy. In the study overall: It was at initial diagnosis, before any treatment, that peripheral blood was collected.

Regions amplified from RNA transcripts were the TCR beta CDR3 regions. An initial round of RT-PCR targeting the TCR CDR3 relied on the HTBI primer set. Each CDR3 protein is one row after TCRdb ran MiXCR on the multiplex PCR reads. The top ten hold about 16% of the sample, which has approximately 640,000 distinct CDR3 sequences, approximately 15% seen once. The CDR3 totals 13 residues. Deletions cut 7 bases from V and 1 base from J, with 5 bases between. From germline, CDR1 is SEHNR and CDR2 FQNEAQ (reference sequence). Patients were excluded because of uncontrolled infection, other autoimmune disease, pregnancy or lactation.

This rearrangement joins TRBV7-9 to TRBJ2-6; no reliable D call. Sequenced sample: blood. This clonotype was sampled from a man aged 50-59 years with Graves' hyperthyroidism. CDR3 sequence: CASTGSGANVLTF. Here the CDR3 DNA reads TGTGCCAGCACCGGGTCTGGGGCCAACGTCCTGACTTTC.